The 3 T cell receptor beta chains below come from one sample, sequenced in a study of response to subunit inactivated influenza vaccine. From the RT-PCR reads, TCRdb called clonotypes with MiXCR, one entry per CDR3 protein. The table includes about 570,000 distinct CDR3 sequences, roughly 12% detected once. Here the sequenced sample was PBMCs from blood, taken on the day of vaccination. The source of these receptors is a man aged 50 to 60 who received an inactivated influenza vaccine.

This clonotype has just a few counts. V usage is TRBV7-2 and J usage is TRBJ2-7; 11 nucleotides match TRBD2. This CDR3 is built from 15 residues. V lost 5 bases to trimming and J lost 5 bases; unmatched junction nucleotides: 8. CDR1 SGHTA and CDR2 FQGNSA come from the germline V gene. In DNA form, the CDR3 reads TGTGCCAGCAGCCGACCCGTAGCGGGAGGGAACGAGCAGTACTTC. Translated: CASSRPVAGGNEQYF. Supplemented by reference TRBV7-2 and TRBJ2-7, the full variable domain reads GAGVSQSPSNKVTEKGKDVELRCDPISGHTALYWYRQSLGQGLEFLIYFQGNSAPDKSGLPSDRFSAERTGGSVSTLTIQRTQQEDSAVYLCASSRPVAGGNEQYFGPGTRLTVT.

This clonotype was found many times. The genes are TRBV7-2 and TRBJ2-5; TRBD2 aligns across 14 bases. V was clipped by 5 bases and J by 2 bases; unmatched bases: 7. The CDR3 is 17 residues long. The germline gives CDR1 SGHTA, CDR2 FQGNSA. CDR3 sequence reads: CASSLGTSGSWQETQYF. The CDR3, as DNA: TGTGCCAGCAGCCTCGGGACTAGCGGGAGTTGGCAAGAGACCCAGTACTTC.

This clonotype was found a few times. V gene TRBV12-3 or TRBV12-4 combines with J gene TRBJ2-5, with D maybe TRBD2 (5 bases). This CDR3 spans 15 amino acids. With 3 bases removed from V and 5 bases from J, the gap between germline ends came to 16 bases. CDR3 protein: CASSFLVAYGETQYF. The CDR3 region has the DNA TGTGCCAGCAGTTTTTTGGTAGCGTATGGGGAGACCCAGTACTTC.